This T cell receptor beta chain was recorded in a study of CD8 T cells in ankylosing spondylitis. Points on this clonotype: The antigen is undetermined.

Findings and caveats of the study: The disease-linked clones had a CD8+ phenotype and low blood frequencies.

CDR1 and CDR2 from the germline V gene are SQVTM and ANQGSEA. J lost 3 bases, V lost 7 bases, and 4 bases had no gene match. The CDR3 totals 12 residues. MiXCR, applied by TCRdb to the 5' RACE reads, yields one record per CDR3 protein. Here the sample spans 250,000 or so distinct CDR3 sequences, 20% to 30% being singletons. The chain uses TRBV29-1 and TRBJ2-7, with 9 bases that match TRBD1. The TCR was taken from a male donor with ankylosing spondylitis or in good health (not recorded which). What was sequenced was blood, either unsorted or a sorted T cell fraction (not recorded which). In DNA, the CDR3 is TGCAGCGCTTCGGGACAGGGCTACGAGCAGTACTTC. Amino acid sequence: CSASGQGYEQYF.